This T cell receptor beta chain comes out of a study of identical twins listed by TCRdb under 2016. With respect to the entire study: To test whether fetal clonotypes persist, this study deep-sequenced TCR alpha and beta repertoires from monozygotic twins, from unrelated adults of various ages, and from cord blood. Replicate twin experiments were performed at different times using different library preparation protocols to rule out contamination. Paper-wide results and their limitations: In beta out-of-frame sequences, excess twin sharing was weaker, because having fewer shared sequences lowered the signal-to-noise ratio. Out-of-frame TCR alpha sharing in monozygotic twins was systematically underestimated by recombination models, whereas sharing between unrelated individuals was in agreement with the recombination models. Zero-insertion analyses could be partly confounded by invariant T cells such as MAIT and iNKT, though diverse VJ usage argued against such confounding for most clonotypes. Fewer insertions were carried by abundant cord blood beta clonotypes, a similar but weaker trend appeared in young adult naive repertoires, and no such trend appeared in memory repertoires. Out-of-frame TCR alpha sequences shared between twins showed an excess of low generation-probability sequences compared with coincidental sharing between unrelated individuals. Because the same donors could not be followed over many years, the conclusions relied on cross-sectional statistical analysis.

The method behind the library was 5' RACE. Sequenced using an Illumina HiSeq 2000. Template switching added a universal primer binding site, and the final cDNA carried a unique molecular identifier that allowed TCR cDNA molecules to be counted accurately. Specific primers in the conserved constant-segment region were used to synthesize first-strand cDNA for TCR alpha and beta chains. To control for contamination, every cDNA library was double barcoded, receiving both a SMART-Mk sample barcode and Illumina barcodes. Two successive PCR steps introduced TruSeq adapter sequences along with Illumina sample barcodes. The Illumina HiSeq platform was used with custom primers to sequence TCR alpha and beta cDNA libraries. The study's own analysis went as follows. MiGEC processed the raw reads to extract unique molecular identifiers, while MiXCR was used to determine the CDR3 positions. For each individual, recombination models were inferred using an EM algorithm with the repgenHMM and IGoR tools. Shared clonotype analysis was performed with the tcR package in R, normalizing sharing by the product of cloneset sizes. To study raw recombination free of thymic and clonal selection effects, out-of-frame nonproductive sequences were analyzed. Clones were called with MiXCR by TCRdb after fastp trimmed the public reads at Q25, and only in-frame beta chains were retained. Entries are consolidated by CDR3 protein sequence, retaining the most common genes and DNA. The V and J calls were determined by TCRdb, not by the authors. The sample data list over 600,000 distinct CDR3 sequences, and over 20% of these were observed just once. Of the sample, more than 4% falls within the top ten clones.

This clonotype was seen a few times. It has no known antigen specificity. No much larger clonotype is one base removed from it; base qualities were not supplied. At the junction V is shortened by 4 bases and J by 5 bases, with 11 bases in between. CDR1 and CDR2 are drawn from the germline V gene: SGHRS, YFSETQ. The CDR3 spans 13 residues, from the cysteine through the phenylalanine. Just CDR3 DNA is preserved here, 39 bases in frame from base 1. Every donor in the study was a healthy Caucasian. Three pairs of female monozygotic twins, all aged roughly 18 to 29 years, were included in the twin cohort. Peripheral blood mononuclear cells were the source from which RNA for the TCR libraries was isolated. The sample was also linked to a second study, of T cells expressing NK-cell markers. Taken from the second paper: In sorted CD3+CD56+NKG2C+, CD3+CD56+NKG2C- and CD3+CD56-NKG2C+ T-cell subsets from several donors, TCR beta-chain repertoires were profiled. Seven of the eight sequenced donors were HCMV-seropositive and one was HCMV-seronegative. To restrict sorting to alphabetaTCR-expressing T cells, an anti-gammadeltaTCR antibody was added in several experiments. In six donors, the dominant CD3+CD56+NKG2C+ clonotypes were among the top 10 CD8+ clonotypes and accounted for about 1.0-7.0% of CD8+ T cells. Those dominant clonotypes were again the most abundant among CD3+CD56-NKG2C+ cells in four donors, at roughly 25-60.1%. It remained unclear whether the expanded NKG2C-expressing T cell clones were specific for HCMV antigens. Randomly selected healthy volunteers, three men and five women, were used as the eight sequenced donors. HCMV-specific IgG was detected in serum with a commercial ELISA kit to determine HCMV serostatus. For several donors, bulk peripheral blood T-cell repertoires were additionally sequenced from unsorted PBMC. MIGEC handled demultiplexing of the reads and grouping by UMI, while MiTCR was used to assemble and quantify clonotypes. To exclude erroneous sequences, any TCR cDNA sequence not supported by at least two reads was discarded. The tcR package was used for downstream repertoire analysis, and clonotypes were matched between fractions using CDR3 nucleotide sequence together with V segment. VDJmatch was used to annotate antigen specificity against VDJdb, with one amino acid substitution in CDR3 allowed.

The material sequenced was PBMCs. The sequence links TRBV5-1 to TRBJ2-3, and possibly TRBD2, on 5 matching bases. The receptor was isolated from a woman younger than 30 in good health. The nucleotide sequence is TGCGCCAGCAGCCCTGGAACTAGAGATACGCAGTATTTT. The encoded protein is CASSPGTRDTQYF.